This record looks at one TCR beta chain sequence and its context. Its antigen is as yet unknown. In germline, CDR1 is LGHNA, CDR2 YNFKEQ. Trimming removed 1 base from V and 7 bases from J; junction bases left unmatched: 6. The CDR3 is made up of 17 amino acids. Together with a sample-barcoded 5' primer, a J-beta primer mix was included in a second PCR lasting roughly 6 to 12 cycles. Researchers report that each sample yielded at least 2.5 million CDR3-containing paired-end reads. TCRdb used MiXCR to reprocess the 5' RACE reads, holding one entry per CDR3 protein. The sample holds 600,000 to 850,000 distinct CDR3 sequences; roughly 47% are singletons and the top ten take 20% to 25%. The data originate from a study of blood T cells in healthy people across ages. Study-wide points: There were more naive CD4+ cells and higher diversity in long-lived donors than in aged donors.

This receptor was identified in a woman in her sixties in good health. Sequencing was performed on blood. V usage is TRBV4-2 and J usage is TRBJ2-2, with 13 bases aligning to TRBD2. The CDR3 here is CASSQAGGTSGVGELFF. The CDR3 coding sequence is TGTGCCAGCAGCCAAGCAGGCGGGACTAGCGGGGTCGGGGAGCTGTTTTTT.